The 10 T cell receptor beta chains reported below all come from one sample, sequenced in a study of T-cell memory formation after mild COVID-19. One entry per CDR3 protein results from TCRdb running MiXCR on the 5' RACE reads. There are 29,000 or so distinct CDR3 sequences in the sample; approximately 12% occur only once, and approximately 16% lies in the top ten. The sample comprised PBMCs or a T cell subset sorted from them (not recorded which). These receptors were obtained from an adult woman who had mild COVID-19 (a few samples of this study predate the infection). Cell type and time point are not known.

This clonotype was seen ten or more times. The rearrangement uses TRBV20-1 and TRBJ1-2; D gene uncertain. The ends were cut back, 0 bases at V and 6 bases at J, with 11 bases in the middle. Germline assignment: CDR1 DFQATT and CDR2 SNEGSKA (reference sequence). CDR3 size: 13 residues. CDR3 loop: CSARDEEGNGYTF. As DNA, the CDR3 is TGCAGTGCTAGAGATGAGGAGGGTAATGGCTACACCTTC.

In its sample, this clonotype ranks as medium-sized. The V gene is TRBV7-9, the J gene TRBJ2-1; no firm D call. V was clipped by 5 bases and J by 4 bases, with 15 bases between them. The germline CDR1 and CDR2 sequences are SEHNR and FQNEAQ (reference sequence). The CDR3 consists of 15 residues. CDR3 loop: CASSHPSAFYNEQFF. Written as DNA, the CDR3 is TGTGCCAGCAGCCACCCGTCAGCTTTTTACAATGAGCAGTTCTTC. The entire variable domain, with the rest obtained from reference TRBV7-9 and TRBJ2-1, is as follows: DTGVSQNPRHKITKRGQNVTFRCDPISEHNRLYWYRQTLGQGPEFLTYFQNEAQLEKSRLLSDRFSAERPKGSFSTLEIQRTEQGDSAMYLCASSHPSAFYNEQFFGPGTRLTVL.

This clonotype was seen at least ten times. The rearrangement uses TRBV7-3 and TRBJ2-2, with 12 bases that match TRBD1. With 5 bases clipped from V and 5 bases from J, the junction kept 9 bases outside the gene matches. CDR1 SGHTA and CDR2 FQGTGA come from the germline V gene. The CDR3 runs 17 residues. The CDR3 nucleotides read TGTGCCAGCAGCACGGGGACAGGGGGCGGCCGAACCGGGGAGCTGTTTTTT. This gives the protein CASSTGTGGGRTGELFF.

There are many counts of this clonotype. The chain carries TRBV6-5 and TRBJ2-3; 11 bases line up with TRBD2. The CDR3 is 16 amino acids. After removal of 4 bases from V and 4 bases from J, the junction contained 7 bases not matched to a gene. Germline CDR1 reads MNHEY; CDR2 reads SVGAGI. The CDR3 region is CASSLTSGSLADTQYF. The CDR3 DNA sequence: TGTGCCAGCAGTTTAACTAGCGGGAGTCTCGCAGATACGCAGTATTTT.

This clonotype was counted many times. This chain connects TRBV12-3 or TRBV12-4 to TRBJ1-2, with D unclear. The ends were cut back, 1 base at V and 7 bases at J, with 7 bases in the middle. This CDR3 has 12 amino acids. The CDR3 DNA reads as TGTGCCAGCAGTTTAGGATTCCCTGGCTACACCTTC. Protein product: CASSLGFPGYTF.

This clonotype was found many times. The V gene is TRBV6-2 or TRBV6-3, the J gene TRBJ2-3; no definite D call. CDR1 MNHEY and CDR2 SVGEGT come from the germline V gene. Trimming cost V 2 bases and J 6 bases, with 18 bases left between them. The CDR3 contains 16 residues. CDR3 in amino acids: CASSYRARLYADTQYF. The CDR3 region has the DNA TGTGCCAGCAGTTACCGAGCCAGGCTATACGCCGATACGCAGTATTTT.

This clonotype was seen at least ten times. The chain joins TRBV11-3 to TRBJ2-7; D gene ambiguous. The V gene lost 4 bases and the J gene lost 1 base, with 14 bases spanning the gap. Germline V gene data show CDR1 as SGHNT and CDR2 as YENEEA. The CDR3 totals 15 residues. The CDR3 protein is CASSSGATSSYEQYF. CDR3 nucleotide sequence: TGTGCCAGCAGCTCAGGAGCCACTTCATCCTACGAGCAGTACTTC.

This clonotype has a count of ten or more. The genes are TRBV6-5 and TRBJ2-7; TRBD1 might be the D (6 bases). The CDR3 runs 13 residues. V was pared by 8 bases and J by 3 bases, with 14 bases between. Germline assignment: CDR1 MNHEY and CDR2 SVGAGI. CDR3 amino acids: CASFRGRGYEQYF. In DNA form, the CDR3 reads TGTGCCAGCTTCCGGGGCAGGGGCTACGAGCAGTACTTC.

This clonotype was recorded many times. The CDR3: CATSGAGTNTEAFF. Written as DNA, the CDR3 is TGTGCCACCAGTGGGGCAGGGACCAACACTGAAGCTTTCTTT. The genes are TRBV24-1 and TRBJ1-1, with D maybe TRBD1 (5 bases). Trimming shortened V by 5 bases and J by 2 bases, and 11 bases separated the two germline ends. This CDR3 contains 14 residues. Germline CDR1 reads KGHDR; CDR2 reads SFDVKD.

There are many counts of this clonotype. V usage is TRBV18 and J usage is TRBJ1-1; the D gene is possibly TRBD1 (6 bases). The V and J ends lost 3 bases and 5 bases respectively, with 13 bases between them. This CDR3 has 14 residues. From germline, CDR1 is KGHSH and CDR2 LQKENI. In nucleotides, the CDR3 is TGTGCCAGCTCACCCCTGGGGGGGCAGACTGAAGCTTTCTTT. Translation: CASSPLGGQTEAFF.